This T cell receptor (beta chain) was identified in a study of T cell responses to AZD1222 COVID-19 vaccine. Study-wide points: Baseline serostatus was positive in only 5 to 7 AZD1222 recipients. Spike-spanning, vaccine-associated CD4 TCRs were dominant at 160-218 and 743-854.

Losses at the gene ends were 4 bases for V and 4 bases for J; bases not matched to a gene: 4. The germline V gene encodes CDR1 SGHTA and CDR2 FQGNSA. CDR3 length: 13 residues. As to this clone: As yet, its antigen is unknown.

The table came from immunoSEQ multiplex PCR; TCRdb's copy has only in-frame clones and leaves some out. The data contain about 96,000 clones, about 90% of them singletons. The sequence was obtained from an adult in good health. This rearrangement joins TRBV7-2 to TRBJ2-7; 7 nucleotides match TRBD2. The sample here was peripheral blood, taken on day 0 of AZD1222 vaccination. This CDR3 is CASSSDSGYEQYF. The CDR3 DNA follows: TGTGCCAGCAGCTCTGATAGCGGGTACGAGCAGTACTTC.